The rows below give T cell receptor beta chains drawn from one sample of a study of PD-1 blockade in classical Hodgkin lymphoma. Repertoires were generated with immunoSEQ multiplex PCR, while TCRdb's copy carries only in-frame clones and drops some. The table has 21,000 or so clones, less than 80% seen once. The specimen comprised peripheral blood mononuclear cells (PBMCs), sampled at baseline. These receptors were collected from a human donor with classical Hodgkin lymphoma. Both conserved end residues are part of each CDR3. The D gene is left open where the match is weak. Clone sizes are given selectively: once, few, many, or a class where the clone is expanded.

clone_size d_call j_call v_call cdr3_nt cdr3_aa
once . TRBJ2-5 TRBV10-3 TGTGCCATCAGTGAGGGACAGCAAGAGACCCAGTACTTC CAISEGQQETQYF
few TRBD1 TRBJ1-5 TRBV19 TGTGCCAGTAGTATAACGGCAGGGGGTCGCCAGCCCCAGCATTTT CASSITAGGRQPQHF
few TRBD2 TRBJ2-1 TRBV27 TGTGCCAGCAGTTTTACCCTAGCGGGGTACAATGAGCAGTTCTTC CASSFTLAGYNEQFF
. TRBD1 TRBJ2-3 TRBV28 TGTGCCAGCAGGACAGGGGGCACAGATACGCAGTATTTT CASRTGGTDTQYF
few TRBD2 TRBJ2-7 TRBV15 TGTGCCACCAGCATGGGCACCGCGGGACTAGCGGACCCCTACGAGCAGTACTTC CATSMGTAGLADPYEQYF
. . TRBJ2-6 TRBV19 TGTGCCAGTAGTATAGATCCGGGTATATTCCTGACTTTC CASSIDPGIFLTF
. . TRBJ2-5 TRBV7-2 TGTGCCAGCAGCTTAGCATGGGGTGGTGGAGAGACCCAGTACTTC CASSLAWGGGETQYF
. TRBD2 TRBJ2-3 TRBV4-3 TGCGCCAGCAGCCCCGGGAGGGCCACAGATACGCAGTATTTT CASSPGRATDTQYF
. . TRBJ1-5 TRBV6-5 TGTGCCAGCAGTAAAACAGGGATCAATCAGCCCCAGCATTTT CASSKTGINQPQHF
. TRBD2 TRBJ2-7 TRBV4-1 TGCGCCAGCAGCCAAGTCTACTCGGCGGGAGGAGGCGAGCAGTACTTC CASSQVYSAGGGEQYF
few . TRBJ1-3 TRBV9 TGTGCCAGCAGTGCCCCCGAGAGCTCTGGAAACACCATATATTTT CASSAPESSGNTIYF
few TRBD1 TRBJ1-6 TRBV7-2 TGTGCCAGCAGCTTAGCAGGGGGCGCCTATAATTCACCCCTCCACTTT CASSLAGGAYNSPLHF
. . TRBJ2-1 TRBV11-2 TGTGCCAGCAGCTTAGGCAGGGTCAGGAATGAGCAGTTCTTC CASSLGRVRNEQFF
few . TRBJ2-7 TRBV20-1 TGCAGTGCAGACACCAGCTACGAGCAGTACTTC CSADTSYEQYF
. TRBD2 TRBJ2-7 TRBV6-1 TGTGCCAGCAGTGAAGCGCGTCGGGTCGGGAGGGCCTCCGAGCAGTACTTC CASSEARRVGRASEQYF